This T cell receptor (beta chain) was retrieved from a study of shared clonotypes between healthy human individuals. Overall study context: Plates per donor: three CD4 naive, three CD4 memory, two CD8 naive, one CD8 memory. Study findings and constraints: Clonotype sharing across several donors was observed for around 5% of naive CD4 clonotypes. The study found lower generation probabilities in non-shared clonotypes than in those shared by all four donors.

Of note for this clone: Its matching antigen is unknown.

Profiled with immunoSEQ multiplex PCR; TCRdb holds only in-frame clones, not every one. The top ten hold under 2% of the sample, which has about 680,000 clones, around 73% seen once. Germline values: CDR1 LNHDA, CDR2 SQIVND (reference sequence). V trimming: 5 bases; J trimming: 2 bases; junction bases outside the gene matches: 6. The CDR3 spans 14 residues. The genes are TRBV19 and TRBJ2-7, with TRBD1 matching 7 bases. The sequence derives from a woman aged 30 to 39 in good health. The source material was memory CD4+ T cells sorted from blood. The subset denotes: CD45RA-negative fraction. CDR3: CASSSLDRAYEQYF. Here the CDR3 DNA reads TGTGCCAGTAGTTCCCTAGACAGGGCCTACGAGCAGTACTTC.